Below, 6 T cell receptor beta chains from the same sample are listed, as sequenced in a study of T cells and copy number aberrations in small-cell lung cancer (dated by TCRdb to about 2021). Libraries were prepared through the immunoSEQ multiplex PCR assay. TCRdb took over this immuneACCESS table, retaining in-frame rearrangements with V and J assigned. Such tables are incomplete; in checked studies, under half of the missing clones stem from an unresolved V gene, and the remainder is unexplained. This sample gives approximately 2,000 clones in total; more than 75% of them show up just once. The ten most abundant clones make up approximately 9.5% of the sample. Sequenced input: tumor tissue. These receptors all stem from a man aged 60 to 69 with small cell lung cancer.

V is TRBV4-2 and J is TRBJ2-1, with D possibly being TRBD2 (6 bases). Trimming took 1 base from V and 0 from J, leaving 16 bases between them. CDR3 length: 18 residues. The germline gives CDR1 LGHNA, CDR2 YNFKEQ. The CDR3 region has the DNA TGTGCCAGCAGCCAAGGTCCGGGGGTCATTAGCTCCTACAATGAGCAGTTCTTC. It specifies CASSQGPGVISSYNEQFF.

The gene calls are TRBV9 and TRBJ2-1; a possible D gene is TRBD2 (5 bases). There are 17 residues in the CDR3. In germline, CDR1 is SGDLS, CDR2 YYNGEE. V shed 3 bases and J shed 0 bases, with 16 bases lying between them. The CDR3: CASSAIAPPSSYNEQFF. Here the CDR3 DNA reads TGTGCCAGCAGCGCAATAGCGCCTCCGAGCTCCTACAATGAGCAGTTCTTC.

The V gene is TRBV4-2, the J gene TRBJ1-4; D may be TRBD1 (6 bases). The ends were cut back, 0 bases at V and 2 bases at J, with 7 bases in the middle. This CDR3 spans 15 amino acids. The germline gives CDR1 LGHNA, CDR2 YNFKEQ. CDR3 bases: TGTGCCAGCAGCCAAGACAGGGGCACTAATGAAAAACTGTTTTTT. Translating it yields CASSQDRGTNEKLFF.

The chain joins TRBV7-2 to TRBJ1-2, with 7 bases aligning to TRBD1. V lost 5 bases and J lost 6; bases outside the gene matches: 6. CDR1 and CDR2 (germline): SGHTA, FQGNSA. The CDR3 consists of 13 residues. The CDR3 region is CASSLQGRDGYTF. The DNA of the CDR3 is TGTGCCAGCAGCCTACAGGGGCGGGATGGCTACACCTTC.

This clone has more than one count but fewer than ten. V is TRBV27 and J is TRBJ2-2; D is possibly TRBD2 (5 bases). The CDR3 runs 14 residues. V shed 3 bases and J shed 0 bases, with 5 bases lying between them. Germline V gene lookup returns CDR1 MNHEY and CDR2 SMNVEV (reference sequence). CDR3 in DNA: TGTGCCAGCAGTTTCGGGACGAACACCGGGGAGCTGTTTTTT. Protein: CASSFGTNTGELFF.

This chain connects TRBV4-3 to TRBJ2-6; 8 nucleotides align to TRBD1. This CDR3 has 17 amino acids. The junction had 9 bases not matched to a gene; V was cut back by 4 bases and J by 4 bases. Germline assignment: CDR1 LGHNA and CDR2 YSLEER. The CDR3 sequence: CASSRQGYRGGANVLTF. The CDR3 DNA sequence: TGCGCCAGCAGCCGTCAGGGGTACAGGGGGGGGGCCAACGTCCTGACTTTC.